The present TCR beta chain was sequenced within a study of T cell responses to AZD1222 COVID-19 vaccine (TCRdb year 2021). Looking at the study overall: A total of 230 to 250 trial participants underwent TCR sequencing, of whom some 200 had received two doses of AZD1222 and around 26 had received two doses of the MenACWY control vaccine. Trial participants were enrolled by age into 18-55, 56-69 and 70-plus year subgroups, with around 150, 28 and 57 TCR-sequenced participants respectively. On the study overall, not on this receptor specifically: After two AZD1222 doses, spike-specific TCR breadth and depth were significantly higher than at day 0 and than in MenACWY recipients. Participants were mostly white British and included more females than males, and it was suggested by the authors that clonal diversity may have been underestimated. The whole spike protein was spanned by vaccine-associated CD4 TCRs, and dominant responses were seen in regions 160-218 and 743-854. The 56-69-year group was small, and its depth increase did not reach significance, likely because of low power. Reportedly, almost half of the unique spike-specific TCRs recognized epitopes lying outside the regions that are mutated in the B.1.351 and B.1.1.7 variants. Conclusions about previously exposed vaccinees are limited, since just a handful of AZD1222 recipients were seropositive for SARS-CoV-2 at baseline. Because no samples from the day 14 peak response were available, repertoires could be characterized only after the peak T cell response.

The CDR3 regions of human TCRbeta chains were analyzed by immunosequencing. Concerning the study's data processing: TCRs in the repertoires were compared against a reference library of SARS-CoV-2-specific TCRs that had been generated with the MIRA antigen-specificity platform. Breadth was defined as the fraction of unique TCRs that were SARS-CoV-2-associated, and depth was defined as the fraction of total T cells that were SARS-CoV-2-associated. Using the MIRA data, every spike-specific TCR was mapped to the spike region that the TCR reacted to and assigned to either a CD4 or a CD8 class. Log10-transformed breadth and depth values were compared by one-way ANOVA with Sidak's multiple comparisons tests. The table was pulled from immuneACCESS by TCRdb, which kept in-frame rearrangements only. Such tables lose some clones; where checked, under half of the loss comes from unresolved V genes, and the rest has no known cause. Clonal size and the V and J genes are those of that table, whereas D and trimming came from the DNA. The sample table records some 130,000 clones; approximately 90% of these occur just once. Approximately 1.1% of the sample is held by the ten biggest clonotypes.

Taken from the germline V gene (reference sequence), the CDR1 and CDR2 loops are PRHDT and FYEKMQ. V is cut by 5 bases and J by 2 bases, and the space between the germline ends is 16 bases. The CDR3 numbers 16 residues from cysteine through phenylalanine. The only DNA kept is the CDR3, 48 bases in frame from the first base. Per the publication, the time point label means: about 28 days (+/-7) after the second vaccine dose. AZD1222 recipients given second doses at about 4 weeks or at about 12 weeks were pooled, since spike-specific TCR depth and breadth were not found to differ between the two schedules. The vaccinee samples were drawn from two UK trials, COV001 and COV002, one of which was a single-blind randomized controlled phase 2/3 trial testing AZD1222 (ChAdOx1 nCoV-19) in healthy adults. Trial participant PBMC samples were collected at day 0 and day 28 after the second dose for TCRbeta chain sequencing.

A remark on this clone: No antigen is known for it. No quality values exist for individual bases; no much larger clone is one base distant.

The material was peripheral blood, obtained 28 days after the second AZD1222 dose. The chain is assembled from TRBV13 and TRBJ2-1; the D gene is perhaps TRBD1, from 6 matching bases. This TCR was recovered from an adult who received the AZD1222 COVID-19 vaccine. The DNA sequence is as follows: TGTGCCAGCAGCCCCTCCCCGGACAGTACCTACAATGAGCAGTTCTTC. Translated, it reads CASSPSPDSTYNEQFF.